This TCR beta chain comes out of a study of blood T cell repertoires in COVID-19. Study in general: Specimens from acute and convalescent COVID-19 originated in the United States, Italy and Spain.

Sequenced by immunoSEQ multiplex PCR; TCRdb stores in-frame clones only, minus some. Here the sample spans roughly 270,000 clones, roughly 85% being singletons. The TCR comes from a woman in her forties or fifties who had recovered from COVID-19. The sequenced material came from PBMCs or T cells enriched from blood (not recorded which).

The CDR3 DNA reads TGTGCCAGCTCACCAGCGGACAGGGCGGCTAATGAAAAACTGTTTTTT. Protein: CASSPADRAANEKLFF. The V call is TRBV18, the J call TRBJ1-4; TRBD1 matches at 8 bases. The CDR3 has 16 residues. Germline values: CDR1 KGHSH, CDR2 LQKENI. V dropped 2 bases and J dropped 3; count of bases not matched to a gene: 5.